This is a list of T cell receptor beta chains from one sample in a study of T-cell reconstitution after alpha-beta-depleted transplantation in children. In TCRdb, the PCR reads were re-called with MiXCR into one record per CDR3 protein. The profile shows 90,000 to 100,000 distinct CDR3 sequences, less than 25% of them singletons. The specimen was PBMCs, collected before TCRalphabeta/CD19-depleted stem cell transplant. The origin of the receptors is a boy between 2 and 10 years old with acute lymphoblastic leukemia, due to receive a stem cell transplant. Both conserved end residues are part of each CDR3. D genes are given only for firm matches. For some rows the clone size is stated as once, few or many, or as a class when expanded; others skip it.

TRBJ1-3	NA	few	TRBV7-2	TGTGCCAGCAGCCGTAGAGGGTCTGGAAACACCATATATTTT	CASSRRGSGNTIYF
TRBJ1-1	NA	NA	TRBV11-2	TGTGCCAGCAGTGTAGAAACTGAAGCTTTCTTT	CASSVETEAFF
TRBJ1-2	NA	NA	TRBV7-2	TGTGCCAGCAGCTTAGCGGGAGGGGCAGACTATGGCTACACCTTC	CASSLAGGADYGYTF
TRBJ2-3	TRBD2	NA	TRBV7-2	TGTGCCAGCAGCTCGGGGACTAGCGGAGGTACAGATACGCAGTATTTT	CASSSGTSGGTDTQYF
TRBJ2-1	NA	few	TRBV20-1	TGCAGTGCTAACAGTTACCCTAGAGGGAACAATGAGCAGTTCTTC	CSANSYPRGNNEQFF
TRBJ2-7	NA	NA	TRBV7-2	TGTGCCAGCAGCTTCCGAGGGCGCGAGAGCTCCTACGAGCAGTACTTC	CASSFRGRESSYEQYF
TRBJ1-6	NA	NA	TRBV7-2	TGTGCCAGCAGCCTCCGTGAGGGGGGCAATTCACCCCTCCACTTT	CASSLREGGNSPLHF
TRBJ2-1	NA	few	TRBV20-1	TGCAGTGCTATTCAAACATACCGGGGCCCTAAACACAATGAGCAGTTCTTC	CSAIQTYRGPKHNEQFF
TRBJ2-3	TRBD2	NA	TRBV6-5	TGTGCCAGCAGTTACCGGAACTTAGCGGGAGGCGCAGATACGCAGTATTTT	CASSYRNLAGGADTQYF
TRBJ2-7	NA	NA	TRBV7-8	TGTGCCAGCAGCGAACAAGGGTCCCTTCCCTACGAGCAGTACTTC	CASSEQGSLPYEQYF
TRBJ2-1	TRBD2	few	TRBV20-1	TGCAGTGCTAGATCGACTAGCGGGATCTACAATGAGCAGTTCTTC	CSARSTSGIYNEQFF
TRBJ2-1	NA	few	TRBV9	TGTGCCAGCAGCGTAGCCTCGGACAGTACCTACAATGAGCAGTTCTTC	CASSVASDSTYNEQFF
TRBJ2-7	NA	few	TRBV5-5	TGTGCCAGCAGCTTTGGAGTCGCCTACGAGCAGTACTTC	CASSFGVAYEQYF
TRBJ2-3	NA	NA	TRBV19	TGTGCCAGTAGGGCCACTAGCACAGATACGCAGTATTTT	CASRATSTDTQYF
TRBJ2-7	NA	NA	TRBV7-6	TGTGCCAGCAGCTCACCAAGGACACAGAGCTCCTACGAGCAGTACTTC	CASSSPRTQSSYEQYF
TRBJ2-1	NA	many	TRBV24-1	TGTGCCACTAGCGGACGTCACGGTGAGCAGTTCTTC	CATSGRHGEQFF
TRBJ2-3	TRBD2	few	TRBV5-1	TGCGCCAGCAGCATCGGGACTAGCGGAGGGGGTTCAGATACGCAGTATTTT	CASSIGTSGGGSDTQYF
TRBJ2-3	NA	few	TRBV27	TGTGCCAGCAGTTTTGAAAAGGGTCGGTTGGCGGATACGCAGTATTTT	CASSFEKGRLADTQYF
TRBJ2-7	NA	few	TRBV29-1	TGCAGCTCTAAAAGCGGTACCTACGAGCAGTACTTC	CSSKSGTYEQYF
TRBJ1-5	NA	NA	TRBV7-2	TGTGCCAGCAGCTTAGTACAGGGCTGGGGCCCCCAGCATTTT	CASSLVQGWGPQHF
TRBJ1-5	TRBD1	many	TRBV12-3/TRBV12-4	TGTGCCAGCAGTTCCACGGGACAGCTCAATCAGCCCCAGCATTTT	CASSSTGQLNQPQHF
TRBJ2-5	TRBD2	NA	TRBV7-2	TGTGCCAGCAGCCCCGGACTAGCGGACCGCGGGTCCCAGTACTTC	CASSPGLADRGSQYF
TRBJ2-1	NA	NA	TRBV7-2	TGTGCCAGCAGCCCTGGTCGGACTGGCAATGAGCAGTTCTTC	CASSPGRTGNEQFF
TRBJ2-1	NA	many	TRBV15	TGTGCCACCAGCAGAGATATCGGCCCTTACAATGAGCAGTTCTTC	CATSRDIGPYNEQFF
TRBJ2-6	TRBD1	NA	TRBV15	TGTGCCACCAGGGGACAGCCAATCTCTGGGGCCAACGTCCTGACTTTC	CATRGQPISGANVLTF
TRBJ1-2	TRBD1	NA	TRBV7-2	TGTGCCAGCAGCTTAAGGGCGACAGGGGACTATGGCTACACCTTC	CASSLRATGDYGYTF
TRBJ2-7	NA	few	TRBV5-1	TGCGCCAGCAGCCCTAGTAGCGGAGGCCTCGGCGAGCAGTACTTC	CASSPSSGGLGEQYF
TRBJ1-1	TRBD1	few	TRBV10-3	TGTGCCATCAGTGCCAGGGGGAGTACCGTCGAAGCTTTCTTT	CAISARGSTVEAFF
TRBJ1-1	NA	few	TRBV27	TGTGCCAGCAGTTTATCGTCGTTTTCGTTTGGGGACCAGGGAGAAACGGATCGGAACACTGAAGCTTTCTTT	CASSLSSFSFGDQGETDRNTEAFF
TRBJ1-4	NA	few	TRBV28	TGTGCCAGCAGTTTCCGGCGAGAAAAACTGTTTTTT	CASSFRREKLFF
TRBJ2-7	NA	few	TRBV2	TGTGCCAGCCGCTCGGAGATGCGGAGGGGCGGCGAGCAGTACTTC	CASRSEMRRGGEQYF
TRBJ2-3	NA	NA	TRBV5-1	TGCGCCAGCAGCTTGTACGGAGGTAGCACAGATACGCAGTATTTT	CASSLYGGSTDTQYF
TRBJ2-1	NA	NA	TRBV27	TGTGCCAGCAGACCGGACGGAGGCCAGTGGTTCTTC	CASRPDGGQWFF
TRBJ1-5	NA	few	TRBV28	TGTGCCAGCAGTTCTCCTACGGTGCCCCAGCATTTT	CASSSPTVPQHF
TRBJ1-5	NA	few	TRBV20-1	TGCAGTGCCTTAGGGCCAAACAAGCCCCAGCATTTT	CSALGPNKPQHF
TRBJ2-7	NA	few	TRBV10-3	TGTGCCATCAGTGAACGGGGGAACGAGCAGTACTTC	CAISERGNEQYF
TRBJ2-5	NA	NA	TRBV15	TGTGCCACCAGCAGAGAGCAGGACACGCGGACGGAGACCCAGTACTTC	CATSREQDTRTETQYF
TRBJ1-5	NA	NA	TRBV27	TGTGCCAGCAGTTTATCGAAGGGGCAGGGAAGCAATCAGCCCCAGCATTTT	CASSLSKGQGSNQPQHF
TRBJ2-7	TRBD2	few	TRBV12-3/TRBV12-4	TGTGCCAGCAGTTTAGGGGCGGGAGTCCTCGAGCAGTACTTC	CASSLGAGVLEQYF
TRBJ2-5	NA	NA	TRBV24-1	TGTGCCACCAGTGATTTAGGAGAGACCCAGTACTTC	CATSDLGETQYF